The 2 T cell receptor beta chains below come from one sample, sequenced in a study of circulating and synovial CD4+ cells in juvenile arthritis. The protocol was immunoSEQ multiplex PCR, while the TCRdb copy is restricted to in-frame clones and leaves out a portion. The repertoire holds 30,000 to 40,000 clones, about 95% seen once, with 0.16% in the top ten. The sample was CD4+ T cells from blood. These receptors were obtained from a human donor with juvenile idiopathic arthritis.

The CDR3 DNA reads as TGTGCCAGTATTTCAGGGAACGGAAACACCATATATTTT. Its protein is CASISGNGNTIYF. V gene TRBV19 combines with J gene TRBJ1-3; D perhaps matches TRBD1 (5 bases). The V end lost 7 bases, the J end lost 4 bases, and 11 bases lay between the germline ends. The CDR3 totals 13 residues. The germline CDR1 and CDR2 sequences are LNHDA and SQIVND (reference sequence).

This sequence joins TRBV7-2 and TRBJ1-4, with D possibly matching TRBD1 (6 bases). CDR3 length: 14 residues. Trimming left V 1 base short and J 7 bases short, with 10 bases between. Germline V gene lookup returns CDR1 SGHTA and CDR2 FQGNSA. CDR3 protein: CASSLVGGGEKLFF. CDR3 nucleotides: TGTGCCAGCAGCTTAGTAGGGGGTGGTGAAAAACTGTTTTTT.